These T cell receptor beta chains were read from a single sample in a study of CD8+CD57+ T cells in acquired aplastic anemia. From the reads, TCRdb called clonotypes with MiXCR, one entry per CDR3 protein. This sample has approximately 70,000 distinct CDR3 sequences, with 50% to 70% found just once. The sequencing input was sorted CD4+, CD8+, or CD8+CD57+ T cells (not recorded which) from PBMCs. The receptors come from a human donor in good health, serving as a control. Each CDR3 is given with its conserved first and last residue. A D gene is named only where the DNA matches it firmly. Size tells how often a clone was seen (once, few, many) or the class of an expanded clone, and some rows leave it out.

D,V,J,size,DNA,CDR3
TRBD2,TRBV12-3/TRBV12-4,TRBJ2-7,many,TGTGCCAGCAGTCGGACTAGCGGTACCTACGAGCAGTACTTC,CASSRTSGTYEQYF
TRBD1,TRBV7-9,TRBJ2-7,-,TGTGCCGCGGCCAGGACAGGGGGCGAGCAGTACTTC,CAAARTGGEQYF
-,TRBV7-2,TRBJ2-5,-,TGCGCCAGCAGTTCAGCAGGGGCGGAGACCCAGTACTTC,CASSSAGAETQYF
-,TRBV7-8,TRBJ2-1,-,TGTGCCAGCAGTAATGAAGGGGGAGAGCAGTTCTTC,CASSNEGGEQFF
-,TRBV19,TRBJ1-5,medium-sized,TGTGCCAGTAGTATCGGAGACAGTCAGCCCCAGCATTTT,CASSIGDSQPQHF
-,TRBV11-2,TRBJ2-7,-,TGTGCCAGCACCTCTCCACGGAGGCGCACCGGGGAGCTGTACTTC,CASTSPRRRTGELYF
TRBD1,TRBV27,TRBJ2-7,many,TGTGCCAGCAGTTTAGACAGGGCCCGACTCGAGCAGTACTTC,CASSLDRARLEQYF
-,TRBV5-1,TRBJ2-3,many,TGCGCCAGCAGCGGGAGTGATACGCAGTATTTT,CASSGSDTQYF
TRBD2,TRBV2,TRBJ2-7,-,TGTGCCAGCAGCTTCGGGGGAGGGTCCTACGAGCAGTACTTC,CASSFGGGSYEQYF
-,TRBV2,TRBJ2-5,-,TGTGCCAGCAGTCCCGACAGATTTCAAGAGACCCAGTACTTC,CASSPDRFQETQYF
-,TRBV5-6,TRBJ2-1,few,TGTGCCAGCAGCCTCAGCGCATCCTACAATGAGCAGTTCTTC,CASSLSASYNEQFF
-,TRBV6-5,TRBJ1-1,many,TGTGCCAGCAGTTACTCGAGGCGGGGGCTCACTGAAGCTTTCTTT,CASSYSRRGLTEAFF
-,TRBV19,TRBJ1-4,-,TGTGCCAGTAGTAGCAGTAAAAAACTGTTTTTT,CASSSSKKLFF
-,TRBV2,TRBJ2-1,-,TGTGCCAGCAGTGAAAGCAGAGTCCTCTACAATGAGCAGCTCTTC,CASSESRVLYNEQLF
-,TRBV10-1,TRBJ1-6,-,TGCGCCACCTTCGTACCCCCAGGGATTATCGACAATTCACCCCTCCACTTT,CATFVPPGIIDNSPLHF
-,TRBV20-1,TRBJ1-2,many,TGCAGTGCTAGAGGCGGTTCTTATGGCTACACCTTC,CSARGGSYGYTF
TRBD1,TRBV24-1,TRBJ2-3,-,TGTGCCACCAGTGATTCCCGGACAGGCGCGAGCACAGATACGCAGTATTTT,CATSDSRTGASTDTQYF
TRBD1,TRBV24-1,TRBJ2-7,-,TGTGCCACCAGTGCCTCCGACGACAGGGGGCAAGAGCAGTACTTC,CATSASDDRGQEQYF
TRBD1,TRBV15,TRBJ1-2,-,TGTGCCACCAGCAGTCCGGGACAGCCCGAAGGCTATGGCTACACCTTC,CATSSPGQPEGYGYTF
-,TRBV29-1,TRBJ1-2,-,TGCAGCGTTGACGGACGCTACACCTTC,CSVDGRYTF
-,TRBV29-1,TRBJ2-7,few,TGCAGCGTTGAAGTAGGAGTGGGCGAGCAGTACTTC,CSVEVGVGEQYF
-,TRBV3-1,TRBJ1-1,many,TGTGCCAGCAGCCGGACAGCGAGGGGGACTGAAGCTTTCTTT,CASSRTARGTEAFF
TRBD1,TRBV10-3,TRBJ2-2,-,TGTGCCATCAGGCAGGGGGCGAGCGGGGAGCTGTTTTTT,CAIRQGASGELFF
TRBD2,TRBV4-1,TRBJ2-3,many,TGCGCCAGCAGCCAAGGACTAGCGGGAGGCCCGGGGGGGATGTATACGCAGTATTTT,CASSQGLAGGPGGMYTQYF
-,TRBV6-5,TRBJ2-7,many,TGTGCCAGCAGTTCCAGACAGGACGGCCACGAGCAGTACTTC,CASSSRQDGHEQYF
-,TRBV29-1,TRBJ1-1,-,TGCAGCGTTGATCTTGGGACGCGGGGCACTGAAGCTTTCTTT,CSVDLGTRGTEAFF
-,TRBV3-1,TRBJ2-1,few,TGTGCCAGCAGCCAAGTAAAGCGGTCCTACAATGAGCAGTTCTTC,CASSQVKRSYNEQFF
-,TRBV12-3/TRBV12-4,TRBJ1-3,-,TGTGCCAGCACCCAGAGCTCTGGAAACACCATATATTTT,CASTQSSGNTIYF
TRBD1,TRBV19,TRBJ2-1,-,TGTGCCAGTAGTCTTGGACAGGGGGTAAGTGAGCAGTTCTTC,CASSLGQGVSEQFF
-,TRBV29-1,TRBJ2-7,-,TGCAGCGCTGTGGACAGAGCCTACGAGCAGTACTTC,CSAVDRAYEQYF
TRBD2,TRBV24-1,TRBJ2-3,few,TGTGCCACCAGTGACCGGACTAGCGGGAGGGCGGATACGCAGTATTTT,CATSDRTSGRADTQYF
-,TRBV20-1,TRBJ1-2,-,TGCAGTGCTAGAGATCCAGCAGGGTCGGACTATGGCTACACCTTC,CSARDPAGSDYGYTF
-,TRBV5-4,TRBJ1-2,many,TGTGCCAGTAACAGGGACGACTATGGCTACACCTTC,CASNRDDYGYTF
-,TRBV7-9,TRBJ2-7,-,TGTGCCAGCAGCGGACGTCTGAGCGAGCAGTACTTC,CASSGRLSEQYF
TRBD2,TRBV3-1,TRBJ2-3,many,TGTGCCAGCAGCCAAGGTGCGGGAGGGCTCAGTACGCAGTATTTT,CASSQGAGGLSTQYF
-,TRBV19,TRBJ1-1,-,TGTGCCAGTAGTATTGGGCCCAGCCTCAACACTGAGGCTTTCTTT,CASSIGPSLNTEAFF
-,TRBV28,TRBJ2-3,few,TGTGCCAGCTCCCGGATCCGCGGGTCCACAGATACGCAGTATTTT,CASSRIRGSTDTQYF
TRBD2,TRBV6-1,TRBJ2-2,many,TGTGCCAGCAGTGAAACTAGTCTAGCGGGAGGCGCAGCCGGGGAGCTGTTTTTT,CASSETSLAGGAAGELFF